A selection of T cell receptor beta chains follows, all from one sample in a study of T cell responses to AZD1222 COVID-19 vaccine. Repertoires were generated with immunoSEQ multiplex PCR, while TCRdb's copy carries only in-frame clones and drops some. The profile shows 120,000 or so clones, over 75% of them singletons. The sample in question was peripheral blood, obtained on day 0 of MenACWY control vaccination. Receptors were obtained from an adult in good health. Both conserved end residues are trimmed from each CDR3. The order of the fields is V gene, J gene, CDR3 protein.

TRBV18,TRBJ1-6,ASSQKGGSPLH
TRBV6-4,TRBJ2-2,ASGLGLAGGELF
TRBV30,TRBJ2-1,AWSVGYDEQF
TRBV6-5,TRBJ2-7,ASRSTYAYEQY
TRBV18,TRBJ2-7,ASSPVAGAGEQY
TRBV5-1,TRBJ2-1,ASHLAGGYNEQF
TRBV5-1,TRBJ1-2,ASSLVRNYGYT
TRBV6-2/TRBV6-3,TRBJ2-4,ASSYSARLAGSNIQY
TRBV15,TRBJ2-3,ATSREAGGTDTQY
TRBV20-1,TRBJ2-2,LNANTGELF
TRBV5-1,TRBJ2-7,ASSLAGDTYYEQY
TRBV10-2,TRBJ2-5,ASSDPPSGRSLETQY
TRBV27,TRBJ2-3,ASRTGYTDTQY
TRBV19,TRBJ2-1,ASHADGTLREQF
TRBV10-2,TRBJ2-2,ASRSSGREGTGELF
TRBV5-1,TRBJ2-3,ASSFRSGSTDTQY
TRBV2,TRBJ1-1,ASSTQGMNTEAF
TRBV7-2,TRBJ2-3,ASSPSPGRGQY
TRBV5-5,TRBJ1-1,ASSFTGTGISTEAF
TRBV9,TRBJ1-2,ASSATGTGGGGYT
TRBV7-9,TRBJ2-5,ASSINRDSQETQY
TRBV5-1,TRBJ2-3,ASSLTTGISGSRTDTQY
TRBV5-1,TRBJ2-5,ASSLAVPGLAGLETQY
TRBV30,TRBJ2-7,AWGRVLAYEQY
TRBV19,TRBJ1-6,ASSTDRSNSPLH
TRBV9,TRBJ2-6,ASSASLYSGANVLT
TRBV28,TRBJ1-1,ASSSPAALPQRYTEAF
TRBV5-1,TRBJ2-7,ASSLAGQSYEQY
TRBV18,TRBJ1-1,ASSPPRTGQGGTEAF
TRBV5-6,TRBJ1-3,ASSLFAGQGFSGNTIY
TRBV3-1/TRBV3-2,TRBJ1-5,ASSQDSRAVQPQH
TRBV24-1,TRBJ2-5,ATGDGGTGKETQY
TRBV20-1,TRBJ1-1,SAPLDTEAF
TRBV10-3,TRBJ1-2,AISWTGGDGYT
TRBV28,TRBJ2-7,ASSSFQEQY
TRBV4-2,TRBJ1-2,ASSQQGLSGYT
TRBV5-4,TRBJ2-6,ASSLRGSGANVLT
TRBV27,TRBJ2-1,ASSLSGGRTNEQF
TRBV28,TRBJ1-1,ASDRGPGRSTEAF
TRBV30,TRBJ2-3,AWSTKQGDTQY
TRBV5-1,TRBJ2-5,ASSLGGSGRSETQY
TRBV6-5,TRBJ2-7,ASTGQLYEQY
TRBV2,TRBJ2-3,ASRHFRGSTDTQY
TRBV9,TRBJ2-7,ASSVGGPSGAHEQY
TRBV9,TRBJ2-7,ASSAQTGGAYEQY
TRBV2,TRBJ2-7,ASSFSVREQY
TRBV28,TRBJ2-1,ASSFILAGTEQF
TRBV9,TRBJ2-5,ASSATSGRALGETQY
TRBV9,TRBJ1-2,ASSVNGGYT
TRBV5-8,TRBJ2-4,ASRKGLAENIQY
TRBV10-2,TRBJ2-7,ASSEQAGPYEQY